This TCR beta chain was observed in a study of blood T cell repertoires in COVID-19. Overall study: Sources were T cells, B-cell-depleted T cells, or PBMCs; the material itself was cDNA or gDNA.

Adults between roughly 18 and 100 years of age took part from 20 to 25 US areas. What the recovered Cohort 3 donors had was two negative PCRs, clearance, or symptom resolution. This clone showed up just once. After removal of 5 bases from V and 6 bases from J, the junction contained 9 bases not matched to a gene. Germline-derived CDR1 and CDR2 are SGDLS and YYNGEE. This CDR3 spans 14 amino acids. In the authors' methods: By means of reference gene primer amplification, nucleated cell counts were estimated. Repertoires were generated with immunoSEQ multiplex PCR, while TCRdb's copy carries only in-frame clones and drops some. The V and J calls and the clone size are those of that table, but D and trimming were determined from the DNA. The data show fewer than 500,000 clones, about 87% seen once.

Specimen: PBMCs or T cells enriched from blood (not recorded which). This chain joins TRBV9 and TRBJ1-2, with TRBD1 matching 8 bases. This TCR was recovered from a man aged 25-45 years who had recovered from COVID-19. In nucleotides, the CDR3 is TGTGCCAGCAGGGCCACGGACAGGGTCGATGGCTACACCTTC. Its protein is CASRATDRVDGYTF.